There are many counts of the clone carrying this T cell receptor (beta chain). Its antigen is undetermined. There were TCR beta CDR3 regions amplified from RNA transcripts. HTBI primers drove first-round RT-PCR of the TCR CDR3. One entry per CDR3 protein, called by TCRdb with MiXCR from the multiplex PCR reads. The repertoire includes hundreds of thousands of distinct CDR3 sequences, roughly 40% of them detected once, and more than 7% sits in the top ten. This specimen comes from a study of T cells in Graves' hyperthyroidism and ophthalmopathy. Notes on the study in general: Also found in blood were most expanded thyroid clonotypes above 0.001.

The sample consisted of blood. This clonotype was obtained from a man aged 18-30 years with Graves' hyperthyroidism.

CDR3 coding DNA: TGTGCCAGCAGTGTGATTGGAGAAGAGACCCAGTACTTC. Translated: CASSVIGEETQYF. V gene TRBV2 combines with J gene TRBJ2-5; D is unclear. V was shortened by 4 bases and J by 3 bases, with 9 bases between the two germline ends. CDR1 is SNHLY and CDR2 is FYNNEI in the germline V gene. The CDR3 runs to 13 residues.